This entry lists 13 T cell receptor beta chains sequenced from one sample in a study of T cell responses to AZD1222 COVID-19 vaccine. Data came from immunoSEQ multiplex PCR; TCRdb stores just in-frame clones and leaves some out. The sample records some 160,000 clones, roughly 92% being singletons. The sequencing here drew on peripheral blood, taken on day 0 of AZD1222 vaccination. These receptors came from an adult in good health.

This chain uses TRBV29-1 with TRBJ1-1, with TRBD1 matching over 8 bases. This CDR3 comprises 13 residues. Germline CDR1 SQVTM, CDR2 ANQGSEA. V trimming: 7 bases; J trimming: 5 bases; junction bases outside the gene matches: 9. The DNA for the CDR3 is TGCAGCGGCTCGGACAGGGTGGCGACTGAAGCTTTCTTT. Translated: CSGSDRVATEAFF.

The V gene is TRBV5-8, the J gene TRBJ2-7, with no clear D. In germline, CDR1 is SGHTS, CDR2 YDEGEE. The CDR3 length is 14 residues. V lost 0 bases to trimming and J lost 5 bases, with 12 bases between them. The CDR3 DNA reads as TGTGCCAGCAGCTTGGGCATGAGAGGAAACGAGCAGTACTTC. It yields the protein CASSLGMRGNEQYF.

The chain links TRBV7-2 to TRBJ1-2, with a tentative D call TRBD1 (5 bases). The V gene's germline CDR1 is SGHTA and CDR2 FQGNSA. V lost 5 bases to trimming and J lost 5 bases, with 24 bases between them. The CDR3 spans 17 residues. The CDR3 DNA sequence: TGTGCCAGCAGCCCACACCTCGGGACTCCGGGCCGGTATGGCTACACCTTC. It specifies CASSPHLGTPGRYGYTF. The full variable domain, completed using reference TRBV7-2 and TRBJ1-2, is GAGVSQSPSNKVTEKGKDVELRCDPISGHTALYWYRQSLGQGLEFLIYFQGNSAPDKSGLPSDRFSAERTGGSVSTLTIQRTQQEDSAVYLCASSPHLGTPGRYGYTFGSGTRLTVV.

This chain links TRBV10-2 with TRBJ1-2, with D unclear. The germline V gene encodes CDR1 WSHSY and CDR2 SAAADI. The length of the CDR3 is 13 residues. With 3 bases removed from V and 3 bases from J, the gap between germline ends came to 8 bases. The CDR3 region has the DNA TGCGCCAGCAGTGATAGGCACGACTATGGCTACACCTTC. Protein sequence: CASSDRHDYGYTF.

This clone has just one count. The rearrangement links TRBV4-1 to TRBJ2-1, with unresolved D. Germline V gene sequence: CDR1 MGHRA, CDR2 YSYEKL. The CDR3 is 15 residues long. V lost 1 base to trimming and J lost 3 bases, with 10 bases between them. CDR3 amino acids: CASSQGETGYNEQFF. The CDR3, as DNA: TGCGCCAGCAGCCAAGGAGAGACTGGCTACAATGAGCAGTTCTTC.

The chain links TRBV29-1 to TRBJ2-4; TRBD1 aligns across 7 bases. V gave up 4 bases and J gave up 7 bases; unmatched junction bases: 7. The CDR3 extends over 13 amino acids. The germline V gene encodes CDR1 SQVTM and CDR2 ANQGSEA. CDR3 DNA: TGCAGCGTTGCTAACAGGGGCGTGAACATTCAGTACTTC. Protein: CSVANRGVNIQYF.

The chain is built from TRBV14 and TRBJ2-1; D possibly corresponds to TRBD1 (6 bases). CDR3 length: 14 residues. Germline CDR1 is SGHDN and CDR2 is FVKESK. Between the trimmed V and J ends, which lost 2 bases and 6 bases, there was a span of 11 bases. The CDR3 DNA reads as TGTGCCAGCAGCCAACCGGGACACCTCAATGAGCAGTTCTTC. Translated, it gives CASSQPGHLNEQFF.

This clone has a handful of counts. This chain uses TRBV30 with TRBJ2-7; possible D gene TRBD1, 5 bases. The CDR3 extends over 13 amino acids. Germline V lookup: CDR1 GTSNPN, CDR2 SVGIG (reference sequence). Trimming left V 3 bases short and J 2 bases short, with 11 bases between. The CDR3 here is CAWRKDTTYEQYF. The CDR3 bases are TGTGCCTGGAGAAAGGACACCACCTACGAGCAGTACTTC.

The V and J genes are TRBV7-2 and TRBJ2-7; TRBD1 agrees at 7 bases. CDR3 length: 14 residues. Germline V gene sequence: CDR1 SGHTA, CDR2 FQGNSA. The J segment lost 0 bases and the V segment lost 7 bases, leaving 6 bases of the junction unmatched. The CDR3 DNA reads TGTGCCAGCATGGCCAGGGGGAGCTCCTACGAGCAGTACTTC. Translating it yields CASMARGSSYEQYF.

The CDR3 DNA reads TGTGCCAGCAGTGAAACAGGGGCCTACGAGCAGTACTTC. The encoded protein is CASSETGAYEQYF. The rearrangement uses TRBV6-1 and TRBJ2-7, with 7 nucleotides matching TRBD1. The CDR3 spans 13 residues. CDR1 MNHNS and CDR2 SASEGT come from the germline V gene. V was clipped by 2 bases and J by 2 bases; unmatched bases: 0.

Details on this clone: This sample also contains other DNA sequences that code for the same CDR3. This chain links TRBV19 with TRBJ2-1; no reliable D call. Trimming shortened V by 3 bases and J by 0 bases, and 12 bases separated the two germline ends. Germline CDR1 LNHDA, CDR2 SQIVND (reference sequence). This CDR3 is built from 16 residues. CDR3 region: CASSISAGSSYNEQFF. CDR3 nucleotides: TGTGCCAGTAGTATCTCTGCAGGAAGCTCCTACAATGAGCAGTTCTTC.

In its sample, this clone was seen once. Written as DNA, the CDR3 is TGCGCCAGCAGTGCTCCGAGGGAACCCTACGAGCAGTACTTC. Translating gives CASSAPREPYEQYF. The V and J genes are TRBV10-1 and TRBJ2-7, with D tentatively TRBD2 (5 bases). CDR1 WNHNN and CDR2 SYGVQD come from the germline V gene (reference sequence). V gave up 4 bases and J gave up 2 bases, with 12 bases separating them. This CDR3 contains 14 residues.

This chain joins TRBV6-5 and TRBJ1-1; no firm D call. V was clipped by 8 bases and J by 0 bases, with 13 bases between them. The CDR3 runs to 14 residues. CDR1 is MNHEY and CDR2 is SVGAGI in the germline V gene. In DNA form, the CDR3 reads TGTGCCAGCCGAACCGACCTCATGAACACTGAAGCTTTCTTT. Residues: CASRTDLMNTEAFF.